The 29 T cell receptor beta chains reported below all come from one sample, sequenced in a study of CD8 T cells in Susac syndrome. A quantity of about 0.5 to 1 ug RNA underwent reverse transcription using random hexamers. TCRdb redid the calling of the immunoSEQ multiplex PCR reads with MiXCR, one entry per CDR3 protein. Of about 160,000 distinct CDR3 sequences listed, approximately 95% are singletons. The sequencing sample was made of CD4+ T cells from PBMCs. The receptors stem from a human donor with multiple sclerosis.

This clonotype showed up just once. V gene TRBV5-6 combines with J gene TRBJ1-4; no reliable D call. Trimming removed 1 base from V and 7 bases from J, with 5 bases in between. Germline assignment: CDR1 SGHDT and CDR2 YYEEEE. This CDR3 has 12 residues. CDR3 in DNA: TGTGCCAGCAGCTTGTTCCGTGAAAAACTGTTTTTT. Its translation: CASSLFREKLFF.

The chain carries TRBV5-4 and TRBJ2-1, with D possibly TRBD1 on 6 matching bases. Germline lookup yields CDR1 SGHNT and CDR2 YYREEE (reference sequence). This CDR3 has 15 amino acids. Trimming took 4 bases from V and 0 from J, leaving 11 bases between them. The CDR3 region is CASSPVRGSYNEQFF. CDR3 coding DNA: TGTGCCAGCAGCCCTGTCAGGGGCTCCTACAATGAGCAGTTCTTC.

The chain links TRBV7-2 to TRBJ2-7; 8 nucleotides match TRBD2. The CDR3 totals 14 residues. J gave up 7 bases and V 6 bases, and 11 bases lay outside the gene matches. Germline loops: CDR1 SGHTA, CDR2 FQGNSA. The DNA for the CDR3 is TGTGCCAGCAGTCTGACGAGCGGGAGTAAAGAGCAGTACTTC. Translated, it gives CASSLTSGSKEQYF.

This chain connects TRBV6-5 to TRBJ1-5, with TRBD1 matching over 12 bases. CDR1 is MNHEY and CDR2 is SVGAGI in the germline V gene. The CDR3 sequence is 15 residues long. V trimming: 4 bases; J trimming: 8 bases; junction bases outside the gene matches: 6. The CDR3 here is CASSSAGQGAKPQHF. In DNA, the CDR3 is TGTGCCAGCAGTTCCGCGGGACAGGGGGCGAAGCCCCAGCATTTT.

This clonotype was seen more than once but under ten times. This chain joins TRBV6-1 and TRBJ1-1, with D hard to call. CDR1 is MNHNS and CDR2 is SASEGT in the germline V gene. The CDR3 contains 13 residues. Trimming took 6 bases from V and 5 from J, leaving 13 bases between them. The CDR3 DNA sequence: TGTGCCAGCAGGTCTACAGCGGGGACTGAAGCTTTCTTT. The encoded protein is CASRSTAGTEAFF.

V is TRBV10-1 and J is TRBJ2-7; a weak D match, TRBD2 (6 bases). The germline gives CDR1 WNHNN, CDR2 SYGVQD (reference sequence). The CDR3 runs to 15 residues. V lost 0 bases and J lost 1, with 10 bases in between. In nucleotides, the CDR3 is TGCGCCAGCAGTGAGTCTGATAGCGGATCCTACGAGCAGTACTTC. The encoded protein is CASSESDSGSYEQYF.

The chain uses TRBV5-1 and TRBJ2-3, with a tentative D call TRBD1 (5 bases). The length of the CDR3 is 15 residues. V lost 2 bases to trimming and J lost 4 bases, with 14 bases between them. Germline CDR1 reads SGHRS; CDR2 reads YFSETQ. The chain's CDR3 is CASSFQGTQADTQYF. The CDR3 DNA is TGCGCCAGCAGCTTCCAGGGAACGCAGGCAGATACGCAGTATTTT.

V gene TRBV19 combines with J gene TRBJ1-5; D is unclear. This CDR3 contains 16 residues. The germline gives CDR1 LNHDA, CDR2 SQIVND (reference sequence). V was trimmed by 3 bases and J by 0 bases, leaving 12 bases between them. CDR3 DNA: TGTGCCAGTAGTATTCTCACACTACGTAGCAATCAGCCCCAGCATTTT. Its translation: CASSILTLRSNQPQHF.

This clonotype was detected only a few times. V usage is TRBV6-1 and J usage is TRBJ2-7; D remains ambiguous. The V gene lost 3 bases and the J gene lost 3 bases, with 12 bases spanning the gap. CDR1 MNHNS and CDR2 SASEGT come from the germline V gene. The CDR3 has 14 amino acids. CDR3 nucleotides: TGTGCCAGCAGTGAGGTCTATTGGAACTACGAGCAGTACTTC. Protein sequence: CASSEVYWNYEQYF.

The gene calls are TRBV5-6 and TRBJ1-1; D may be TRBD1 (5 bases). V was clipped by 0 bases and J by 5 bases, with 11 bases between them. Germline CDR1 and CDR2: SGHDT and YYEEEE. The CDR3 extends over 14 amino acids. CDR3 in amino acids: CASSLVGGRTEAFF. Written as DNA, the CDR3 is TGTGCCAGCAGCTTGGTCGGGGGTAGAACTGAAGCTTTCTTT.

J is TRBJ2-3 and V is TRBV6-5; D is perhaps TRBD2 (5 bases). The CDR3 sequence is 15 residues long. V lost 4 bases and J lost 1, with 12 bases in between. Germline V gene lookup returns CDR1 MNHEY and CDR2 SVGAGI. CDR3 region: CASSSLLGGTDTQYF. The CDR3 DNA sequence: TGTGCCAGCAGTTCCCTACTAGGTGGCACAGATACGCAGTATTTT.

This rearrangement joins TRBV20-1 to TRBJ1-4, with D tentatively TRBD1 (5 bases). Trimming took off 3 bases at V and 7 bases at J, with 6 bases between the two ends. Germline assignment: CDR1 DFQATT and CDR2 SNEGSKA (reference sequence). The CDR3 is 11 residues long. CDR3 nucleotides: TGCAGTGCTAGCAGGGTTGAAAAACTGTTTTTT. Protein: CSASRVEKLFF.

V gene TRBV4-1 combines with J gene TRBJ2-1; TRBD2 matches 12 bases. CDR1 is MGHRA, CDR2 YSYEKL, per germline. V was clipped by 2 bases and J by 7 bases; unmatched bases: 6. CDR3 length equals 16 residues. DNA of the CDR3: TGCGCCAGCAGCCAACCCACTAGCGGGAGGAGTAATGAGCAGTTCTTC. It is translated as CASSQPTSGRSNEQFF.

The chain is built from TRBV29-1 and TRBJ2-5; 10 nucleotides line up with TRBD2. This CDR3 comprises 14 residues. The V gene's germline CDR1 is SQVTM and CDR2 ANQGSEA. Trimming removed 3 bases from V and 7 bases from J; junction bases left unmatched: 8. CDR3 residues: CSVDSSSGGGTQYF. In DNA form, the CDR3 reads TGCAGCGTTGATTCGTCTAGCGGGGGTGGGACCCAGTACTTC.

The chain couples TRBV12-3 or TRBV12-4 to TRBJ2-3; no clear D. Trimming took off 8 bases at V and 4 bases at J, with 10 bases between the two ends. The CDR3 is made up of 12 amino acids. For the CDR3, the DNA is TGTGCCAGCGAGCAGAATTCAGATACGCAGTATTTT. Amino acids: CASEQNSDTQYF.

The chain employs TRBV30 and TRBJ2-4, with TRBD1 identical over 9 bases. The CDR3 totals 14 residues. From germline, CDR1 is GTSNPN and CDR2 SVGIG (reference sequence). V lost 3 bases and J lost 2; bases outside the gene matches: 2. The CDR3 sequence: CAWRGQGSKNIQYF. CDR3 nucleotide sequence: TGTGCCTGGAGGGGACAGGGTTCCAAAAACATTCAGTACTTC.

The chain couples TRBV27 to TRBJ1-6, with D perhaps TRBD1 (6 bases). V was cut by 6 bases and J by 6 bases, with 12 bases left in between. The CDR3 sequence is 14 residues long. The V gene's germline CDR1 is MNHEY and CDR2 SMNVEV (reference sequence). CDR3 protein: CASRRGQLNSPLHF. Written as DNA, the CDR3 is TGTGCCAGCAGACGCGGACAGCTTAATTCACCCCTCCACTTT.

This sequence joins TRBV5-1 and TRBJ1-1; the D gene is possibly TRBD1 (5 bases). Germline loops: CDR1 SGHRS, CDR2 YFSETQ. The CDR3 has 14 residues. Trimming stripped 4 bases from V and 5 bases from J, with 15 bases between. The CDR3 spells CASSLSGVETEAFF. The CDR3 coding sequence is TGCGCCAGCAGCCTATCGGGGGTTGAGACTGAAGCTTTCTTT.

This clonotype was picked up one time. The chain employs TRBV29-1 and TRBJ1-2; D is possibly TRBD1 (6 bases). The CDR3 loop spans 15 amino acids. The ends were cut back, 5 bases at V and 4 bases at J, with 20 bases in the middle. The germline CDR1 and CDR2 sequences are SQVTM and ANQGSEA. Here the CDR3 reads CSVLRIPGVFYGYTF. CDR3 bases: TGCAGCGTTCTTCGGATCCCAGGGGTCTTCTATGGCTACACCTTC.

The V gene is TRBV27, the J gene TRBJ1-1; possibly TRBD1 for D (6 bases). Germline V gene sequence: CDR1 MNHEY, CDR2 SMNVEV (reference sequence). V lost 5 bases and J 8 bases, leaving 12 bases between the germline ends. CDR3 length equals 12 residues. The CDR3 region is CASSPPTGEAFF. CDR3 nucleotide sequence: TGTGCCAGCAGTCCCCCGACAGGAGAAGCTTTCTTT.

The genes are TRBV5-1 and TRBJ1-1; D is ambiguous. V was clipped by 2 bases and J by 6 bases, with 11 bases between them. Per the germline V gene, CDR1 is SGHRS and CDR2 is YFSETQ. This CDR3 contains 13 residues. The CDR3 loop is CASSLSTLSEAFF. CDR3 bases: TGCGCCAGCAGCTTAAGTACACTCTCTGAAGCTTTCTTT.

The rearrangement links TRBV7-3 to TRBJ1-1; possible D gene TRBD1, 5 bases. The CDR3 has 17 residues. V was cut by 6 bases and J by 5 bases, with 25 bases left in between. Germline CDR1 is SGHTA and CDR2 is FQGTGA. The CDR3 coding sequence is TGTGCCAGCAGGCGACAGCCGGGGTCCCCTCTTGGAACTGAAGCTTTCTTT. It specifies CASRRQPGSPLGTEAFF. The full variable domain, rest sourced from reference TRBV7-3 and TRBJ1-1, is GAGVSQTPSNKVTEKGKYVELRCDPISGHTALYWYRQSLGQGPEFLIYFQGTGAADDSGLPNDRFFAVRPEGSVSTLKIQRTERGDSAVYLCASRRQPGSPLGTEAFFGQGTRLTVV.

The gene calls are TRBV3-1 and TRBJ1-6, with D possibly TRBD1 on 5 matching bases. V shed 8 bases and J shed 8 bases, with 10 bases lying between them. In germline, CDR1 is LGHDT, CDR2 YNNKEL (reference sequence). The CDR3 length is 12 residues. CDR3 DNA sequence: TGTGCCAGCCGGGACGGACATTCACCCCTCCACTTT. Protein: CASRDGHSPLHF.

The rearrangement links TRBV11-3 to TRBJ2-2; D not resolved. Germline V gene sequence: CDR1 SGHNT, CDR2 YENEEA. V was shortened by 1 base and J by 7 bases, with 13 bases between the two germline ends. This CDR3 is built from 15 residues. CDR3 sequence (DNA): TGTGCCAGCAGCTTAGGGAATCTAGGGAACGGGGAGCTGTTTTTT. It translates to CASSLGNLGNGELFF.

This rearrangement joins TRBV28 to TRBJ1-5, with D possibly matching TRBD1 (5 bases). V was cut by 8 bases and J by 3 bases, with 14 bases left in between. The germline CDR1 and CDR2 sequences are MDHEN and SYDVKM. The CDR3 contains 14 residues. The CDR3 sequence is CASGGWKTNQPQHF. Here the CDR3 DNA reads TGTGCCAGCGGGGGGTGGAAAACCAATCAGCCCCAGCATTTT.

The rearrangement joins TRBV27 to TRBJ1-2; D is unresolved. The CDR3 extends over 13 amino acids. Germline V CDR1 and CDR2: MNHEY, SMNVEV (reference sequence). The V end lost 7 bases, the J end lost 5 bases, and 14 bases lay between the germline ends. The chain's CDR3 is CASTSWQEYGYTF. CDR3 sequence (DNA): TGTGCCAGCACGTCTTGGCAGGAGTATGGCTACACCTTC.

This clonotype was observed a single time. This rearrangement joins TRBV18 to TRBJ2-3; 7 nucleotides align to TRBD2. V trimming: 2 bases; J trimming: 3 bases; junction bases outside the gene matches: 2. Germline V CDR1 and CDR2: KGHSH, LQKENI. The length of the CDR3 is 14 residues. DNA of the CDR3: TGTGCCAGCTCACCAGCCGGGAGGACAGATACGCAGTATTTT. It translates to CASSPAGRTDTQYF.

The CDR3 protein is CASSPDTQHRLWDEQFF. For the CDR3, the DNA is TGCGCCAGCAGCCCGGATACCCAGCATCGACTCTGGGATGAGCAGTTCTTC. The chain links TRBV4-3 to TRBJ2-1; D is unresolved. The V gene's germline CDR1 is LGHNA and CDR2 YSLEER. V was cut by 4 bases and J by 8 bases, with 24 bases left in between. The CDR3 length is 17 residues.

V usage is TRBV12-3 or TRBV12-4 and J usage is TRBJ1-2, with TRBD1 matching 7 bases. V shed 3 bases, J shed 7 bases, and the junction held 14 bases outside the gene matches. There are 16 residues in the CDR3. CDR3 nucleotide sequence: TGTGCCAGCAGTTTTAGCGAGGGGCAGGGGGTCGCTGGCTACACCTTC. It yields the protein CASSFSEGQGVAGYTF.